This T cell receptor (beta chain) was profiled in a study of shared T cell receptors in the human thymus (dated by TCRdb to about 2021). Study-level background: The study investigated the way shared, self-reactive T-cell receptor alpha chains are produced in the human thymus.

CDR1 SGHTA and CDR2 FQGNSA were looked up in the germline V gene. The CDR3, cysteine through phenylalanine, is 16 amino acids long. The retained sequence is limited to the CDR3, 48 bases, with the frame set at the first base. V loses 6 bases at its end and J loses 2 bases; junction bases beyond the gene matches: 8. The method was the immunoSEQ multiplex PCR assay. TCRdb holds this immuneACCESS table with in-frame rearrangements only. Some clones are missing; in checked studies, unresolved V genes explain under half, and the rest has no known cause. A total of 650,000 to 950,000 clones appear in this sample, 75% to 90% of them only once. Roughly 0.01% of the sample rests with the top ten. On this clone: Its antigen has not been determined. No per-base quality is available; no much larger clone lies one base away.

This same sample was also taken into another study, of human thymus T cells. Taken from the second paper: The donors were immunologically healthy infants in Finland who had open corrective cardiac surgery for congenital heart defects. Thymus tissue was obtained as surgical resects removed during corrective cardiac surgery. V and J gene segment usage appeared biased in both thymic and peripheral blood repertoires. The related research found that thymic TCR repertoires overlapped highly between unrelated individuals. The study used eight infant thymus samples plus four related peripheral blood samples to characterize TCR alpha and beta repertoires. Donor ages ranged from about 7 to 250 days, and the cohort comprised six or seven male and a couple of female infants. Thymocytes were released mechanically from tissue and stored at -70 °C as pellets of about 9.5-32 million cells. A QIAsymphony instrument was used to extract genomic DNA from frozen cell pellets. The immunoSEQ multiplex PCR assay was used to amplify the TCRB and TCRAD loci from a standardized quantity of quality-controlled genomic DNA. The V(D)J region was spanned by amplicons of a length sufficient to cover the CDR3 and to identify V and J genes. The amplicons were sequenced on an Illumina platform via the commercial immunoSEQ service. Primer bias and sequencing errors were corrected using previously described methods, and TCRAD and TCRB definitions followed the IMGT database. Analysis of the repertoires was done with immunoSEQ Analyzer 3.0 and VDJTools and included basic statistics, V/J segment usage, diversity estimates, rarefaction and pairwise overlap. Diversity was estimated using the Chao1, ChaoE, Efron-Thisted, Shannon and inverse Simpson indices, and was also estimated on datasets down-sampled to the size of the smallest sample. Repertoire overlap was assessed by strict matching of CDR3 nucleotide sequence, V gene and J gene, and clustering was done by Jaccard-based multidimensional scaling. On average, thymus samples gave about 810,000 unique TCRB clonotypes, whereas blood samples gave approximately 84,000.

The receptor was isolated from a girl under two years old with a congenital heart defect. Donor details come from another sample of the same person, matched by shared clones. Input material: thymocytes. The chain is made from TRBV7-2 and TRBJ2-1; 9 of the junction bases match TRBD2. CDR3 reads: CASSCMASGAYNEQFF. The nucleotide sequence is given as TGTGCCAGCAGTTGTATGGCTAGCGGGGCCTACAATGAGCAGTTCTTC.